Below, 18 T cell receptor beta chains from the same sample are listed, as sequenced in a study of blood T cell repertoires in COVID-19. Assay used: immunoSEQ multiplex PCR; TCRdb lists only in-frame clones, some missing. This sample carries tens of thousands of clones, approximately 86% of them seen once, and the ten largest clones take 6.3%. The material sequenced was peripheral blood. The source of these receptors is an elderly man with COVID-19, enrolled during active disease.

The CDR3 nucleotides are TGTGCCAGCAGCGCAGTGAACTATGGCTACACCTTC. Its protein is CASSAVNYGYTF. The V call is TRBV9, the J call TRBJ1-2, with D hard to call. V was pared by 3 bases and J by 2 bases, with 5 bases between. The CDR3 runs to 12 residues. CDR1 is SGDLS, CDR2 YYNGEE, per germline.

With regard to this clone: Other DNA variants within this sample encode the same CDR3. The CDR3 nucleotides read TGTGCCACCAGCAGAGACAGAAGCTATGGCTACACCTTC. This gives the protein CATSRDRSYGYTF. This chain uses TRBV15 with TRBJ1-2; the D is unclear. The CDR3 contains 13 residues. V lost 0 bases and J 4 bases, leaving 6 bases between the germline ends. CDR1 and CDR2 (germline): LNHNV, YYDKDF (reference sequence).

This rearrangement joins TRBV2 to TRBJ1-5; no clear D. The CDR3 length is 14 residues. Germline lookup yields CDR1 SNHLY and CDR2 FYNNEI. With 6 bases removed from V and 0 bases from J, the gap between germline ends came to 9 bases. This CDR3 is CASRAASSNQPQHF. CDR3 coding DNA: TGTGCCAGCAGGGCGGCCAGTAGCAATCAGCCCCAGCATTTT.

The chain combines TRBV7-9 with TRBJ1-6; 8 bases fit TRBD1. V gave up 4 bases and J gave up 2 bases; unmatched junction bases: 10. This CDR3 contains 18 residues. Germline V gene sequence: CDR1 SEHNR, CDR2 FQNEAQ (reference sequence). Here the CDR3 DNA reads TGTGCCAGCAGCTCCCTACCCCAGGGGGCTGCCTATAATTCACCCCTCCACTTT. Translation gives CASSSLPQGAAYNSPLHF.

J is TRBJ1-6 and V is TRBV11-2, with 10 bases aligning to TRBD1. V shed 7 bases, J shed 6 bases, and the junction held 6 bases outside the gene matches. CDR1 is SGHAT and CDR2 is FQNNGV in the germline V gene. CDR3 length equals 15 residues. CDR3 in amino acids: CASNERDRGNSPLHF. The CDR3 DNA is TGTGCCAGCAACGAACGGGACAGGGGTAATTCACCCCTCCACTTT.

A few counts support this clone. The CDR3 region has the DNA TGCGCCAGCAGCCAAGAACCCAATCAGGGGGCAAGGGGCTACACCTTC. Translation: CASSQEPNQGARGYTF. V and J are TRBV4-1 and TRBJ1-2; 8 nucleotides agree with TRBD1. The CDR3 length is 16 residues. Germline V gene data show CDR1 as MGHRA and CDR2 as YSYEKL. V gave up 0 bases and J gave up 8 bases; unmatched junction bases: 11.

V is TRBV5-8 and J is TRBJ1-1; 9 bases map to TRBD1. Germline V gene data show CDR1 as SGHTS and CDR2 as YDEGEE. The V gene end was trimmed by 4 bases and the J gene end by 4 bases; junction bases not matched to a gene: 5. This CDR3 region has 14 residues. For the CDR3, the DNA is TGTGCCAGCAGCCGACAGGGGGATATCACTGAAGCTTTCTTT. This encodes CASSRQGDITEAFF. The full variable domain, with the rest looked up from reference TRBV5-8 and TRBJ1-1, is EAGVTQSPTHLIKTRGQQATLRCSPISGHTSVYWYQQALGLGLQFLLWYDEGEERNRGNFPPRFSGRQFPNYSSELNVNALELEDSALYLCASSRQGDITEAFFGQGTRLTVV.

CDR3 in DNA: TGTGCCAGCAGAGCACAGGGGGATCAGCCCCAGCATTTT. Its translation: CASRAQGDQPQHF. This sequence joins TRBV6-5 and TRBJ1-5, with 8 nucleotides matching TRBD1. CDR3 length: 13 amino acids. Germline CDR1 and CDR2: MNHEY and SVGAGI. J lost 5 bases, V lost 6 bases, and 3 bases had no gene match.

The gene calls are TRBV7-9 and TRBJ2-7, with 7 nucleotides matching TRBD1. Trimming took 5 bases from V and 3 from J; bases not matched to a gene: 7. In germline, CDR1 is SEHNR, CDR2 FQNEAQ (reference sequence). The CDR3 runs 14 residues. For the CDR3, the DNA is TGTGCCAGCAGCCGCTGGGACAGCGACTACGAGCAGTACTTC. Its protein is CASSRWDSDYEQYF.

The chain employs TRBV7-2 and TRBJ2-7; D is ambiguous. V lost 2 bases and J lost 6, with 11 bases in between. Looked up from germline, CDR1 is SGHTA and CDR2 is FQGNSA. The CDR3 totals 13 residues. This CDR3 reads CASSLIAIPEQYF. CDR3 coding DNA: TGTGCCAGCAGCTTAATAGCCATTCCCGAGCAGTACTTC.

This clone was seen once. This chain connects TRBV7-3 to TRBJ1-1; maybe TRBD1 (6 bases). Germline CDR1 SGHTA, CDR2 FQGTGA. This CDR3 is 13 amino acids long. Trimming took 6 bases from V and 3 from J, leaving 11 bases between them. CDR3 in amino acids: CASSLSGDTEAFF. The CDR3 region has the DNA TGTGCCAGCAGTCTCTCAGGGGACACTGAAGCTTTCTTT.

This CDR3 is CASSQRESGSQETQYF. In nucleotides, the CDR3 is TGCGCCAGCAGCCAGAGGGAGTCGGGAAGCCAAGAGACCCAGTACTTC. The chain joins TRBV4-1 to TRBJ2-5; possibly TRBD2 for D (5 bases). CDR3 size: 16 residues. V gave up 3 bases and J gave up 1 base, with 15 bases separating them. Germline V gene lookup returns CDR1 MGHRA and CDR2 YSYEKL.

CDR3 residues: CASSQLVQGGTPLHF. The CDR3 DNA reads as TGTGCCAGCAGCCAATTAGTACAGGGGGGTACACCCCTCCACTTT. J is TRBJ1-6 and V is TRBV3-1 (or the pseudogene TRBV3-2), with 8 bases identical to TRBD1. This CDR3 has 15 residues. CDR1 and CDR2 from the germline V gene are LGHDT and YNNKEL (reference sequence). J lost 11 bases, V lost 2 bases, and 8 bases had no gene match.

The chain has TRBV5-6 and TRBJ2-7, with D perhaps TRBD2 (5 bases). CDR3 size: 15 residues. The V end was cut by 3 bases, the J end by 2 bases, with 15 bases between. From germline, CDR1 is SGHDT and CDR2 YYEEEE. CDR3 nucleotides: TGTGCCAGCAGCTGGCCGGGATCGGTTGCCTACGAGCAGTACTTC. This sequence encodes CASSWPGSVAYEQYF. The whole variable domain, remainder taken from reference TRBV5-6 and TRBJ2-7, is DAGVTQSPTHLIKTRGQQVTLRCSPKSGHDTVSWYQQALGQGPQFIFQYYEEEERQRGNFPDRFSGHQFPNYSSELNVNALLLGDSALYLCASSWPGSVAYEQYFGPGTRLTVT.

This chain connects TRBV7-8 to TRBJ2-7, with TRBD2 matching 11 bases. Per the germline V gene, CDR1 is SGHVS and CDR2 is FQNEAQ. The CDR3 is 15 residues long. The junction had 0 bases not matched to a gene; V was cut back by 2 bases and J by 0 bases. The CDR3 spells CASSLTSGGSYEQYF. CDR3 nucleotides: TGTGCCAGCAGCTTAACTAGCGGGGGCTCCTACGAGCAGTACTTC.

The rearrangement uses TRBV5-1 and TRBJ2-2; 8 bases are a match to TRBD1. V lost 0 bases and J lost 0; bases outside the gene matches: 7. From germline, CDR1 is SGHRS and CDR2 YFSETQ. This CDR3 spans 18 amino acids. The DNA for the CDR3 is TGCGCCAGCAGCTTGGCAGGACAGGGTAACGCGAACACCGGGGAGCTGTTTTTT. Residues: CASSLAGQGNANTGELFF.

The chain employs TRBV6-5 and TRBJ2-2; D not certain. This CDR3 comprises 14 residues. Trimming cost V 8 bases and J 0 bases, with 10 bases left between them. Germline CDR1 is MNHEY and CDR2 is SVGAGI. The CDR3 region is CASQPLTNTGELFF. In DNA form, the CDR3 reads TGTGCCAGCCAACCCCTAACGAACACCGGGGAGCTGTTTTTT.

In its sample, this clone was seen once. The genes are TRBV19 and TRBJ1-5; 11 positions agree with TRBD1. This CDR3 contains 13 residues. V trimming: 6 bases; J trimming: 9 bases; junction bases outside the gene matches: 4. Germline V lookup: CDR1 LNHDA, CDR2 SQIVND (reference sequence). CDR3 loop: CASRRTGGSPQHF. In DNA, the CDR3 is TGTGCCAGTAGGCGGACAGGGGGCTCGCCCCAGCATTTT.